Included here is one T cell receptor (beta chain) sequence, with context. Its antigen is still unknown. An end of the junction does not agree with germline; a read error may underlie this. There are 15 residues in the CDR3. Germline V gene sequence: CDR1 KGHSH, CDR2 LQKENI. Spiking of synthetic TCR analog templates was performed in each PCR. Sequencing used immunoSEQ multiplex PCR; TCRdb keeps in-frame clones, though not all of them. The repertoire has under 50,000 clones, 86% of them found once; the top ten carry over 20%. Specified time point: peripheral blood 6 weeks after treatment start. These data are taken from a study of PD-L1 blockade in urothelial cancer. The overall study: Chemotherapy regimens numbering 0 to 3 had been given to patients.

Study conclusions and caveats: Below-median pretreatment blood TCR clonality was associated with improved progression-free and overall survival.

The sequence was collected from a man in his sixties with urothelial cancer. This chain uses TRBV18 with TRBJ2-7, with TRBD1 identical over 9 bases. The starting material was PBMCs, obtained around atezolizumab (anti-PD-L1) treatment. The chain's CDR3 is CASSLPGQGSNEQYF. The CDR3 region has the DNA TGTGCCAGCTCACTACCGGGACAGGGCTCCAACGAGCAGTACTTC.